This is a list of T cell receptor beta chains from one sample in a study of a mutant IDH1 vaccine in newly diagnosed glioma. These receptors are not linked to any known antigen. TCRdb keeps only in-frame clones here, not all; method: immunoSEQ multiplex PCR. The sample includes 45,000 to 60,000 clones, about 77% seen only once; the top ten take about 5.2%. Source: PBMCs, taken from a glioma patient whose treatment included an IDH1 peptide vaccine. These receptors originate from a man aged 50-59 years with glioma. Both conserved end residues are part of each CDR3. A D gene is named only where the DNA matches it firmly. Only some rows state a clone size, as once, few, many or a class for expanded clones.

d_gene,v_gene,abundance,j_gene,CDR3aa,CDR3nt
-,TRBV30,-,TRBJ1-2,CAWSVGRENYGYTF,TGTGCCTGGAGTGTGGGCAGGGAGAACTATGGCTACACCTTC
-,TRBV7-9,-,TRBJ1-2,CASSYGGEGGYTF,TGTGCCAGCAGCTACGGGGGTGAGGGTGGCTACACCTTC
TRBD2,TRBV27,-,TRBJ2-2,CASSLLAGAHVELFF,TGTGCCAGCAGCCTACTAGCGGGGGCGCATGTGGAGCTGTTTTTT
-,TRBV30,few,TRBJ1-1,CAWSRATNTEAFF,TGTGCCTGGAGCCGGGCTACGAACACTGAAGCTTTCTTT
-,TRBV30,-,TRBJ2-7,CAWNKGGNPYEQYF,TGTGCCTGGAATAAAGGAGGGAACCCCTACGAGCAGTACTTC
-,TRBV30,once,TRBJ1-3,CAWSMTFSGNTIYF,TGTGCCTGGAGTATGACTTTCTCTGGAAACACCATATATTTT
-,TRBV5-4,-,TRBJ2-7,CASSSAESGSYEQYF,TGTGCCAGCAGCTCCGCCGAGTCTGGCTCCTACGAGCAGTACTTC
-,TRBV4-1,-,TRBJ2-3,CASSQELGRPSSTDTQYF,TGCGCCAGCAGCCAAGAACTTGGGAGGCCCTCTAGCACAGATACGCAGTATTTT
TRBD1,TRBV7-9,few,TRBJ1-5,CASTTGTGLGEQPQHF,TGTGCCAGCACCACCGGGACAGGGCTCGGGGAGCAGCCCCAGCATTTT
TRBD1,TRBV27,few,TRBJ2-7,CASTPGTGGYEQYF,TGTGCCAGCACACCCGGGACAGGGGGTTACGAGCAGTACTTC
-,TRBV19,-,TRBJ2-2,CASSKVGARGTGELFF,TGTGCCAGTAGTAAAGTCGGGGCGCGGGGCACCGGGGAGCTGTTTTTT
-,TRBV6-1,-,TRBJ2-6,CASSRLSGANVLTF,TGTGCCAGCAGCCGGCTCTCTGGGGCCAACGTCCTGACTTTC
TRBD1,TRBV9,-,TRBJ1-3,CASSPSDREIGNTIYF,TGTGCCAGCAGCCCCTCAGACAGGGAAATAGGAAACACCATATATTTT
-,TRBV27,-,TRBJ1-5,CASSSGHSNQPQHF,TGTGCCAGCAGTTCGGGTCATAGCAATCAGCCCCAGCATTTT
TRBD1,TRBV14,once,TRBJ1-6,CASSPREGAISSSYNSPLHF,TGTGCCAGCAGCCCCCGGGAGGGGGCGATTTCGAGCTCCTATAATTCACCCCTCCACTTT
-,TRBV18,-,TRBJ2-2,CASSPLAGELFF,TGTGCCAGCTCACCATTGGCCGGGGAGCTGTTTTTT
TRBD1,TRBV6-6,-,TRBJ1-1,CASRDSPTEAFF,TGTGCCAGCCGGGACAGCCCCACTGAAGCTTTCTTT
-,TRBV11-2,-,TRBJ1-5,CASSLTYSNQPQHF,TGTGCCAGCAGCCTGACCTACTCCAATCAGCCCCAGCATTTT
TRBD2,TRBV7-2,few,TRBJ2-3,CASSLGGRLAHTQYF,TGTGCCAGCAGCTTAGGGGGGAGACTAGCCCATACGCAGTATTTT
TRBD1,TRBV6-1,-,TRBJ1-4,CASSGDRAGAEKLFF,TGTGCCAGCAGTGGGGACAGGGCCGGGGCGGAAAAACTGTTTTTT
TRBD1,TRBV10-1,-,TRBJ1-2,CASSEPDRDVYTF,TGCGCCAGCAGTGAGCCGGACAGGGACGTCTACACCTTC
TRBD1,TRBV27,few,TRBJ1-3,CASSLSTGAGNTIYF,TGTGCCAGCAGTTTATCTACAGGGGCTGGAAACACCATATATTTT